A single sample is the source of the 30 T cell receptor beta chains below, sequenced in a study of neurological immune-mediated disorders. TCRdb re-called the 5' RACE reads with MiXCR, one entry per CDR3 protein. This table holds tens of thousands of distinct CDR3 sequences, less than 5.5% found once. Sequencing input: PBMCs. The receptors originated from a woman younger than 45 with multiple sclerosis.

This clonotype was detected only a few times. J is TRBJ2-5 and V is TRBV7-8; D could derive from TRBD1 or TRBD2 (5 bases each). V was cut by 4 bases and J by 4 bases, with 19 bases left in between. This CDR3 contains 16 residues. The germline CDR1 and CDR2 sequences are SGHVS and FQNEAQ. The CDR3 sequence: CASSSAGAGRRETQYF. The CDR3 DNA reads TGTGCCAGCAGCTCAGCCGGGGCTGGAAGAAGAGAGACCCAGTACTTC.

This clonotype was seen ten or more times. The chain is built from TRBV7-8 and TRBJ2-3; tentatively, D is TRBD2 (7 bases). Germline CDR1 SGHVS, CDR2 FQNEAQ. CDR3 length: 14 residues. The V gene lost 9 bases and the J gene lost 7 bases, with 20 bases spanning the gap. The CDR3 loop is CASALAARGNTQYF. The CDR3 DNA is TGTGCCAGTGCTCTAGCGGCAAGGGGGAATACGCAGTATTTT.

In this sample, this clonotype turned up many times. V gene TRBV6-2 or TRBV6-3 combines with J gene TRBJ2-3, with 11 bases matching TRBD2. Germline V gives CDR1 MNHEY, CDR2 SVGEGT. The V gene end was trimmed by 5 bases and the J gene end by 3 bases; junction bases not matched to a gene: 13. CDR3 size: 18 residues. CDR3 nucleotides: TGTGCCAGCAGTCGCCAACCCGAACTAGCGGGGGATACAGATACGCAGTATTTT. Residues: CASSRQPELAGDTDTQYF.

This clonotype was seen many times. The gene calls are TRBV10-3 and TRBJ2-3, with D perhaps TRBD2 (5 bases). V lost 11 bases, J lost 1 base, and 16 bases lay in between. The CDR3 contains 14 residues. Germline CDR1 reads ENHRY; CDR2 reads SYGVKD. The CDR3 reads CAPRRFERTDTQYF. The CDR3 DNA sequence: TGTGCCCCGAGGAGGTTTGAGCGCACAGATACGCAGTATTTT.

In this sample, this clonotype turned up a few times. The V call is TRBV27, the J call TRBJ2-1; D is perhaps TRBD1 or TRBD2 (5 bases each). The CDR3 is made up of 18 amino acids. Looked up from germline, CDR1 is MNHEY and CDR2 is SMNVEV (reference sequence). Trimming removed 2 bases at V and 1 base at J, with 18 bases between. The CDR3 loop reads CASSLKRVGTASYNEQFF. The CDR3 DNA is TGTGCCAGCAGTTTAAAGCGAGTAGGGACGGCGTCCTACAATGAGCAGTTCTTC.

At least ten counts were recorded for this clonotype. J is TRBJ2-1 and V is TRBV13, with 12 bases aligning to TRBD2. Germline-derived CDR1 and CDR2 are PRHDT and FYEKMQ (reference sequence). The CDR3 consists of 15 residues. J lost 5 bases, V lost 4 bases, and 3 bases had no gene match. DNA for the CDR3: TGTGCCAGCAGCTACCGGACTAGCGGGAACAATGAGCAGTTCTTC. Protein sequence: CASSYRTSGNNEQFF.

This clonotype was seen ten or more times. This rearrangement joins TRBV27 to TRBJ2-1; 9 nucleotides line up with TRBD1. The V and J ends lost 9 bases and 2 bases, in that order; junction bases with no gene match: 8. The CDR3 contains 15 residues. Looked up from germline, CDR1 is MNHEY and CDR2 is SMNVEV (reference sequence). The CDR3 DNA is TGTGCCAGTAAACCAGACAGGGGGGCCTACAATGAGCAGTTCTTC. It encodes CASKPDRGAYNEQFF.

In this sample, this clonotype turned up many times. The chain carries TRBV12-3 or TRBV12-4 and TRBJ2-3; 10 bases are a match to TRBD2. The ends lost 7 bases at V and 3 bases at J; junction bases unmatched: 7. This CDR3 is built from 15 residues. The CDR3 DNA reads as TGTGCCAGCACTCAGCGGGGGGGCGGTACAGATACGCAGTATTTT. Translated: CASTQRGGGTDTQYF.

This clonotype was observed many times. The CDR3 DNA reads TGTGCCAGCAGCTCGTTAGCGGGAGGGCCCGGCAATGAGCAGTTCTTC. Translating it yields CASSSLAGGPGNEQFF. The rearrangement links TRBV7-9 to TRBJ2-1; TRBD2 matches 11 bases. The CDR3 is 16 amino acids. V gave up 4 bases and J gave up 6 bases; unmatched junction bases: 8. CDR1 and CDR2 from the germline V gene are SEHNR and FQNEAQ (reference sequence).

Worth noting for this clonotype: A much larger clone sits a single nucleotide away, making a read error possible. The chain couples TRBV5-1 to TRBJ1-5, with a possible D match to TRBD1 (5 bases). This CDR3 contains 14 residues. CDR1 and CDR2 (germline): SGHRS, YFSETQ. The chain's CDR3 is CANSLGGVNQPQHF. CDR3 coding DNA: TGCGCCAACAGCTTGGGAGGGGTCAATCAGCCCCAGCATTTT.

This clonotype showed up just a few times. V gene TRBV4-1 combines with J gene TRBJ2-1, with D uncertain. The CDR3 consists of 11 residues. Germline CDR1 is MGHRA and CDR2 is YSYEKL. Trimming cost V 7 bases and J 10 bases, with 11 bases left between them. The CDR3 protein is CASTQDREQFF. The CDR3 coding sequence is TGCGCCAGCACCCAGGATCGGGAGCAGTTCTTC.

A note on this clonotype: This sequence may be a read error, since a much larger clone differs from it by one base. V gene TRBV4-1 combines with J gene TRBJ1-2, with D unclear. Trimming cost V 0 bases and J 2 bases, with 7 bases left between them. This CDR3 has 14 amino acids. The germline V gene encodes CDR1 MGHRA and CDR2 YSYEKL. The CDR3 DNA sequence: TGCGCCAGCAGCCAAGATAACGGAAACTATGGCTACACCTTC. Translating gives CASSQDNGNYGYTF.

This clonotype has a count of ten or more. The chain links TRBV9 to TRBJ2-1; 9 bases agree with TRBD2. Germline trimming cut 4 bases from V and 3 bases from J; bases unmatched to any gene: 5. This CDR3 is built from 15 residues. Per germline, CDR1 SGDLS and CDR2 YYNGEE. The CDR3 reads CASSLSTSGYNEQFF. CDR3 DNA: TGTGCCAGCAGCCTATCGACTAGCGGCTACAATGAGCAGTTCTTC. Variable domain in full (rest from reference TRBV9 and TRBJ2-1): DSGVTQTPKHLITATGQRVTLRCSPRSGDLSVYWYQQSLDQGLQFLIQYYNGEERAKGNILERFSAQQFPDLHSELNLSSLELGDSALYFCASSLSTSGYNEQFFGPGTRLTVL.

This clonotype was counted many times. CDR3 sequence reads: CASSPNAGADTQYF. The DNA of the CDR3 is TGTGCCAGCAGCCCAAACGCCGGGGCCGATACGCAGTATTTT. The gene calls are TRBV11-3 and TRBJ2-3; D may match TRBD1 or TRBD2 (5 bases each). CDR1 is SGHNT and CDR2 is YENEEA in the germline V gene. The CDR3 is 14 residues long. Trimming took off 5 bases at V and 6 bases at J, with 15 bases between the two ends.

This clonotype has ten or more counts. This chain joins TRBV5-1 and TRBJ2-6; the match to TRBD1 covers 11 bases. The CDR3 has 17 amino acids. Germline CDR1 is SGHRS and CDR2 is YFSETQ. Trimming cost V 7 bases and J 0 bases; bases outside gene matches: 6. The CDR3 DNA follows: TGCGCCAGCGTACCGGGACAGGGGGTCTCTGGGGCCAACGTCCTGACTTTC. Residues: CASVPGQGVSGANVLTF.

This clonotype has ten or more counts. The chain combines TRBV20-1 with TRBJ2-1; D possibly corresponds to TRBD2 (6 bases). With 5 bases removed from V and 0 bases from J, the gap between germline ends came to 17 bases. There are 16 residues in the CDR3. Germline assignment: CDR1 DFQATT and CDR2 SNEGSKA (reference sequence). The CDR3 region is CSASSWRDGSYNEQFF. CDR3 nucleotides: TGCAGTGCTTCAAGTTGGCGGGATGGCTCCTACAATGAGCAGTTCTTC.

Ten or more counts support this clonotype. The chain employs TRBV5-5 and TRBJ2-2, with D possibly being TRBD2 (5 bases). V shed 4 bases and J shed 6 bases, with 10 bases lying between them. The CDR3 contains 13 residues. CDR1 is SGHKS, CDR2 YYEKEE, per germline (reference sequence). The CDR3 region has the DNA TGTGCCAGCAGCCCAATTAGCGCCGGGGAGCTGTTTTTT. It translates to CASSPISAGELFF.

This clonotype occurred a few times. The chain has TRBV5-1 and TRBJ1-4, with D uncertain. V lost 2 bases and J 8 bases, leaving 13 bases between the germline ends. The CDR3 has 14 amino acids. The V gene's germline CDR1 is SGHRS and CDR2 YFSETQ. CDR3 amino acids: CASSFTGIREKLFF. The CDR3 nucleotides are TGCGCCAGCAGCTTTACCGGGATCCGAGAAAAACTGTTTTTT.

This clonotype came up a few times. The CDR3 sequence is CASSYPGYTEAFF. For the CDR3, the DNA is TGTGCCAGCAGTTATCCCGGTTACACTGAAGCTTTCTTT. The chain carries TRBV6-6 and TRBJ1-1; D is unclear. The CDR3 length is 13 residues. CDR1 is MNHNY, CDR2 SVGAGI, per germline (reference sequence). With 3 bases removed from V and 3 bases from J, the gap between germline ends came to 8 bases.

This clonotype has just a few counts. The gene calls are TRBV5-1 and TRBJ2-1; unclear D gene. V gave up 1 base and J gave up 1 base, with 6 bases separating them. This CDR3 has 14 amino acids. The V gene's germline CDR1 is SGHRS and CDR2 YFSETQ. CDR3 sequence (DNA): TGCGCCAGCAGCTTGCCCGGATCCTACAATGAGCAGTTCTTC. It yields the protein CASSLPGSYNEQFF.

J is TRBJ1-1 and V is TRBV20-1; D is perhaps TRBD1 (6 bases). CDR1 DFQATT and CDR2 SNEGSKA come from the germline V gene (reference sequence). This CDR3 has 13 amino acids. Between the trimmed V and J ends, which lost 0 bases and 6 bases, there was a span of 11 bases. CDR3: CSARDTGHPEAFF. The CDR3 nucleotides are TGCAGTGCTAGAGATACAGGGCACCCTGAAGCTTTCTTT.

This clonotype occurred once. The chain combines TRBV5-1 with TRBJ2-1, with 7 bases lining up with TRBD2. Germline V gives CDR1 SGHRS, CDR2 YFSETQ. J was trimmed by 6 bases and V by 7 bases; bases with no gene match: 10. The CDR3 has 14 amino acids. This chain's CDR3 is CASGAGTNGNEQFF. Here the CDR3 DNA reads TGCGCCAGCGGAGCGGGGACTAATGGCAATGAGCAGTTCTTC.

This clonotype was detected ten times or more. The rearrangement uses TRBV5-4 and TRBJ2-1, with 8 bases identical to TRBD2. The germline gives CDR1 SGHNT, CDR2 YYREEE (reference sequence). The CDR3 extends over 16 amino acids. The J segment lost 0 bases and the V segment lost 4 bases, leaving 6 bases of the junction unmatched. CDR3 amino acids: CASSPKRGSSYNEQFF. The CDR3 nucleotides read TGTGCCAGCAGCCCTAAGCGGGGGAGCTCCTACAATGAGCAGTTCTTC.

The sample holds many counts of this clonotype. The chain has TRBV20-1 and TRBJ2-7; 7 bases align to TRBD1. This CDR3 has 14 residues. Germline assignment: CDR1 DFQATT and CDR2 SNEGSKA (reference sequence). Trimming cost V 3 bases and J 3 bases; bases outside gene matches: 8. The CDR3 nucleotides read TGCAGTGCTAGGGACCCGAGACAGGGCTACGAGCAGTACTTC. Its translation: CSARDPRQGYEQYF.

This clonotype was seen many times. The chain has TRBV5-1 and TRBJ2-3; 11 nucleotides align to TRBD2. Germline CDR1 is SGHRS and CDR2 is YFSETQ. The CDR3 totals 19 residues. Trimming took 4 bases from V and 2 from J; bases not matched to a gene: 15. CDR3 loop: CASSPSNIGLAGATDTQYF. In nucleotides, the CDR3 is TGCGCCAGCAGCCCCTCGAATATCGGACTAGCGGGCGCCACAGATACGCAGTATTTT.

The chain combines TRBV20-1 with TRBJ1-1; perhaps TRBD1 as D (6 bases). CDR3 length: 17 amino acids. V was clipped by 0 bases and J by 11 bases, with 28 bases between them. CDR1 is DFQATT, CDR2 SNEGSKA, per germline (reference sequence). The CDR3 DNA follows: TGCAGTGCTAGAGAGGCAGGGGAGGTGGGGGAGAAGGATGCGGCTTTCTTT. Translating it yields CSAREAGEVGEKDAAFF.

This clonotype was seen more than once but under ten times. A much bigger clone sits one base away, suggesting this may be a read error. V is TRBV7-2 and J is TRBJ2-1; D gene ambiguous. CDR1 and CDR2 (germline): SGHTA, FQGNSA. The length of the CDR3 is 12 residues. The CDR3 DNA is TGTGACAGCAGCTTAGTGGAGAATGAGCAGTTCTTC. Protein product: CDSSLVENEQFF. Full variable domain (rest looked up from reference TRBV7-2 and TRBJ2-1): GAGVSQSPSNKVTEKGKDVELRCDPISGHTALYWYRQSLGQGLEFLIYFQGNSAPDKSGLPSDRFSAERTGGSVSTLTIQRTQQEDSAVYLCDSSLVENEQFFGPGTRLTVL.

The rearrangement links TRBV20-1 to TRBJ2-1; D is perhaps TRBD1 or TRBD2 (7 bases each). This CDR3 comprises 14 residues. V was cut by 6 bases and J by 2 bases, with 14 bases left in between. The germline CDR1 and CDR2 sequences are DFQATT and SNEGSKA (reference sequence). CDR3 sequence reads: CSALQGGAYNEQFF. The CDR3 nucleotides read TGCAGTGCCCTCCAGGGGGGGGCCTACAATGAGCAGTTCTTC.

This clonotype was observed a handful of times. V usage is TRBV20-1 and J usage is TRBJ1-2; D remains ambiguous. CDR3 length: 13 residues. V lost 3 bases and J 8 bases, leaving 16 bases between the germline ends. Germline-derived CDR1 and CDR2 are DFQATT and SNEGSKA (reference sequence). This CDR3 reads CSARAGGMRGYTF. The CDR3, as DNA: TGCAGTGCTAGGGCGGGAGGCATGAGGGGCTACACCTTC.

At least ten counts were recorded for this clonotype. The CDR3 DNA sequence: TGTGCCACCAGCAGAGATCGCAGCAGGTTAAATGAGCAGTTCTTC. Translation gives CATSRDRSRLNEQFF. The rearrangement uses TRBV15 and TRBJ2-1; no definite D call. Per germline, CDR1 LNHNV and CDR2 YYDKDF (reference sequence). This CDR3 contains 15 residues. Between the trimmed V and J ends, which lost 0 bases and 7 bases, there was a span of 13 bases.